One and the same sample provided the 30 T cell receptor beta chains below, sequenced in a study of T-cell reconstitution after alpha-beta-depleted transplantation in children. Unique molecular identifiers featured in how the TCRbeta library was prepared. Each CDR3 protein is one row after TCRdb ran MiXCR on the PCR reads. The data contain about 980,000 distinct CDR3 sequences, roughly 31% of them singletons. The specimen comprised PBMCs, mostly from graft donor cells, sampled 360 days after TCRalphabeta/CD19-depleted stem cell transplant. Receptors were obtained from a boy under two years old who had a stem cell transplant for SCID, so the T cells may come from the graft donor.

This rearrangement joins TRBV10-3 to TRBJ2-3; D call uncertain. CDR1 is ENHRY and CDR2 is SYGVKD in the germline V gene. CDR3 size: 13 residues. Trimming pared 4 bases from V and 5 bases from J, leaving 10 bases between. The CDR3 nucleotides are TGTGCCATCAGTGGTGGAACTGAAGATACGCAGTATTTT. Amino acid sequence: CAISGGTEDTQYF.

The V gene is TRBV4-1, the J gene TRBJ2-7, with no clear D. Germline V gene lookup returns CDR1 MGHRA and CDR2 YSYEKL. The V and J ends lost 8 bases and 3 bases respectively, with 17 bases between them. The CDR3 sequence is 14 residues long. CDR3 DNA: TGCGCCAGCTCCTCAGCCACCACTTACTACGAGCAGTACTTC. Translating it yields CASSSATTYYEQYF.

A few counts support this clonotype. The chain links TRBV28 to TRBJ1-2; 8 positions match TRBD1. V gave up 8 bases and J gave up 6 bases; unmatched junction bases: 14. The CDR3 sequence is 15 residues long. The germline CDR1 and CDR2 sequences are MDHEN and SYDVKM. The CDR3 reads CASANRDRTNHGYTF. The CDR3 coding sequence is TGTGCCAGCGCAAACCGGGACAGGACCAACCATGGCTACACCTTC.

This chain uses TRBV12-3 or TRBV12-4 with TRBJ2-1; 10 positions agree with TRBD2. The CDR3 is 18 amino acids. The trim removed 2 bases at V and 9 bases at J, leaving 16 bases unmatched. CDR3 nucleotide sequence: TGTGCCAGCAGTTTACCCGGGGTAGCGGGGGGCCCTCATTCTGAGCAGTTCTTC. Its translation: CASSLPGVAGGPHSEQFF.

This chain links TRBV20-1 with TRBJ2-5; 12 nucleotides match TRBD2. Germline CDR1 is DFQATT and CDR2 is SNEGSKA (reference sequence). This CDR3 is 14 amino acids long. CDR3 protein: CSLLAGGPQETQYF. For the CDR3, the DNA is TGCAGCCTCCTAGCGGGGGGGCCCCAAGAGACCCAGTACTTC.

The chain couples TRBV6-1 to TRBJ2-3; D remains ambiguous. The CDR3 runs 11 residues. V was cut by 7 bases and J by 6 bases, with 8 bases left in between. The germline V gene has CDR1 MNHNS and CDR2 SASEGT. The CDR3 DNA reads TGTGCCAGCAAGCTCAGGGATACGCAGTATTTT. Encoded protein: CASKLRDTQYF.

This clonotype was observed a handful of times. The V call is TRBV29-1, the J call TRBJ2-7, with D possibly being TRBD2 (6 bases). The CDR3 contains 12 residues. In germline, CDR1 is SQVTM, CDR2 ANQGSEA. V lost 4 bases, J lost 4 bases, and 11 bases lay in between. The CDR3 here is CSVGPGDYEQYF. DNA of the CDR3: TGCAGCGTTGGGCCGGGGGATTACGAGCAGTACTTC.

This clonotype has at least ten counts. The chain joins TRBV15 to TRBJ1-6; no clear D. Germline CDR1 is LNHNV and CDR2 is YYDKDF (reference sequence). V lost 0 bases and J 7 bases, leaving 10 bases between the germline ends. The CDR3 runs 15 residues. CDR3 nucleotide sequence: TGTGCCACCAGCAGAGATGCGTCCGTGAATTCACCCCTCCACTTT. Its protein is CATSRDASVNSPLHF.

This clonotype was seen a few times. The J gene is TRBJ2-7, the V gene TRBV4-2; perhaps TRBD1 as D (6 bases). The CDR3 consists of 16 residues. CDR1 is LGHNA, CDR2 YNFKEQ, per germline. V lost 3 bases and J 2 bases, leaving 17 bases between the germline ends. The CDR3 spells CASSHHEDSLAYEQYF. CDR3 sequence (DNA): TGTGCCAGCAGCCACCATGAGGACAGCCTAGCCTACGAGCAGTACTTC.

This chain uses TRBV4-2 with TRBJ1-4; TRBD1 is a possible D gene (5 bases). Trimming shortened V by 0 bases and J by 0 bases, and 14 bases separated the two germline ends. In germline, CDR1 is LGHNA, CDR2 YNFKEQ. The CDR3 has 18 amino acids. CDR3 sequence reads: CASSQDGTDLATNEKLFF. Here the CDR3 DNA reads TGTGCCAGCAGCCAAGATGGGACTGACCTTGCAACTAATGAAAAACTGTTTTTT.

The chain carries TRBV7-6 and TRBJ2-1; D remains unclear. V dropped 1 base and J dropped 0 bases, with 7 bases sitting between them. The CDR3 spans 15 residues. Per germline, CDR1 SGHVS and CDR2 FNYEAQ. The CDR3 DNA is TGTGCCAGCAGCTTAGACCAGGCCTCCTACAATGAGCAGTTCTTC. This translates into CASSLDQASYNEQFF.

V usage is TRBV20-1 and J usage is TRBJ2-1; 10 bases are shared with TRBD2. This CDR3 has 16 amino acids. With V trimmed by 6 bases and J by 4 bases, 12 bases remained unmatched. Germline values: CDR1 DFQATT, CDR2 SNEGSKA (reference sequence). The CDR3 sequence is CSAYTPGLASYNEQFF. In DNA form, the CDR3 reads TGCAGTGCGTACACCCCGGGACTAGCGTCATACAATGAGCAGTTCTTC.

This clonotype has just a few counts. The CDR3 DNA reads as TGCAGTGCTAGGTCGTGGGCCACCTACAATGAGCAGTTCTTC. This codes for CSARSWATYNEQFF. This chain connects TRBV20-1 to TRBJ2-1; D call uncertain. The CDR3 is 14 amino acids. Germline CDR1 reads DFQATT; CDR2 reads SNEGSKA (reference sequence). V lost 3 bases to trimming and J lost 2 bases, with 11 bases between them.

V and J are TRBV14 and TRBJ2-3; TRBD1 matches 7 bases. The CDR3 extends over 15 amino acids. Germline-derived CDR1 and CDR2 are SGHDN and FVKESK. With V trimmed by 2 bases and J by 4 bases, 6 bases remained unmatched. The CDR3 region is CASSQLPGQPDTQYF. The CDR3 DNA reads TGTGCCAGCAGCCAATTACCGGGACAGCCAGATACGCAGTATTTT.

V is TRBV6-6 and J is TRBJ1-1; no reliable D call. The CDR3 has 13 amino acids. In germline, CDR1 is MNHNY, CDR2 SVGAGI (reference sequence). The germline V and J ends were trimmed by 4 bases and 8 bases, with 14 bases remaining between them. The CDR3 loop is CASSSPLIMEAFF. CDR3 bases: TGTGCCAGCAGTTCCCCACTGATTATGGAAGCTTTCTTT.

This clonotype was picked up a small number of times. The J gene is TRBJ2-3, the V gene TRBV18; no clear D. This CDR3 has 15 residues. Germline-derived CDR1 and CDR2 are KGHSH and LQKENI. V was trimmed by 6 bases and J by 4 bases, leaving 17 bases between them. The CDR3 region is CASSTTKLWPDTQYF. The DNA of the CDR3 is TGTGCCAGCTCTACCACCAAGCTATGGCCAGATACGCAGTATTTT.

The sample holds a few counts of this clonotype. This chain uses TRBV7-9 with TRBJ1-3; D remains ambiguous. Per germline, CDR1 SEHNR and CDR2 FQNEAQ (reference sequence). Between the trimmed V and J ends, which lost 11 bases and 2 bases, there was a span of 16 bases. There are 14 residues in the CDR3. The DNA of the CDR3 is TGTGCCCTTCTGGGCAGTAAGGCTGGAAACACCATATATTTT. It codes for CALLGSKAGNTIYF.

This clonotype has a count of ten or more. V and J are TRBV12-3 or TRBV12-4 and TRBJ2-2; D might be TRBD2 (7 bases). Trimming cost V 3 bases and J 5 bases, with 13 bases left between them. The CDR3 covers 15 residues. DNA for the CDR3: TGTGCCAGCAGTTTGGGGGGGCCGGGGACCGGGGAGCTGTTTTTT. Translated, it gives CASSLGGPGTGELFF.

The DNA for the CDR3 is TGCAGTGCTAGAGTCGCCAAGGGGTACAATGAGCAGTTCTTC. Translated: CSARVAKGYNEQFF. The J gene is TRBJ2-1, the V gene TRBV20-1; possibly TRBD1 for D (5 bases). V was clipped by 1 base and J by 4 bases, with 11 bases between them. The CDR3 has 14 residues. Germline V CDR1 and CDR2: DFQATT, SNEGSKA (reference sequence).

V and J are TRBV6-2 or TRBV6-3 and TRBJ2-2, with D possibly TRBD2 on 5 matching bases. Germline V gene data show CDR1 as MNHEY and CDR2 as SVGEGT. Trimming removed 5 bases at V and 5 bases at J, with 15 bases between. The CDR3 loop spans 15 amino acids. Here the CDR3 reads CASSPRAPGTGELFF. DNA for the CDR3: TGTGCCAGCAGTCCCCGAGCCCCGGGGACCGGGGAGCTGTTTTTT.

The chain has TRBV12-3 or TRBV12-4 and TRBJ2-5, with 8 bases that match TRBD1. This CDR3 is 13 amino acids long. With V trimmed by 9 bases and J by 0 bases, 3 bases remained unmatched. DNA for the CDR3: TGTGCCAGGACAGGGGACAACCAAGAGACCCAGTACTTC. This encodes CARTGDNQETQYF.

This clonotype was recorded once. The chain is built from TRBV5-6 and TRBJ2-1; no clear D. The CDR3 spans 13 residues. V lost 7 bases and J 4 bases, leaving 12 bases between the germline ends. CDR1 is SGHDT, CDR2 YYEEEE, per germline. The CDR3 reads CASETPTYNEQFF. The CDR3 bases are TGTGCCAGCGAAACCCCGACTTACAATGAGCAGTTCTTC.

This clonotype showed up just a few times. For the CDR3, the DNA is TGTGCCAGCAGCGCAGCCCCATTGACAGGGAGGCATGAGCAGTTCTTC. Its translation is CASSAAPLTGRHEQFF. The chain uses TRBV9 and TRBJ2-1; possible D gene TRBD1, 7 bases. Germline V lookup: CDR1 SGDLS, CDR2 YYNGEE. The V end lost 3 bases, the J end lost 8 bases, and 21 bases lay between the germline ends. CDR3 length: 16 residues.

This clonotype showed up just a few times. The rearrangement uses TRBV6-5 and TRBJ1-1; 7 nucleotides align to TRBD1. V gave up 2 bases and J gave up 0 bases; unmatched junction bases: 3. The CDR3 consists of 15 residues. Per germline, CDR1 MNHEY and CDR2 SVGAGI. In DNA form, the CDR3 reads TGTGCCAGCAGTTACGCCGGGACAGTGAACACTGAAGCTTTCTTT. Amino acids: CASSYAGTVNTEAFF.

V usage is TRBV28 and J usage is TRBJ2-3, with 12 bases fitting TRBD2. With 3 bases clipped from V and 7 bases from J, the junction kept 5 bases outside the gene matches. The germline V gene has CDR1 MDHEN and CDR2 SYDVKM. CDR3 length: 15 residues. CDR3 DNA: TGTGCCAGCAGTTTGGCTAGCGGGGGGGTATATACGCAGTATTTT. Encoded protein: CASSLASGGVYTQYF.

This clonotype was seen a few times. The chain couples TRBV24-1 to TRBJ1-1, with TRBD1 as a possible D gene (6 bases). CDR3 size: 13 residues. The V end lost 7 bases, the J end lost 7 bases, and 15 bases lay between the germline ends. Germline CDR1 is KGHDR and CDR2 is SFDVKD. CDR3 bases: TGTGCCACCAGGGCCTCGGGGGCAGGTGAAGCTTTCTTT. Amino acid sequence: CATRASGAGEAFF.

The chain has TRBV5-1 and TRBJ2-1; tentatively, D is TRBD1 (5 bases). Germline values: CDR1 SGHRS, CDR2 YFSETQ. Trimming took 3 bases from V and 1 from J, leaving 8 bases between them. There are 14 residues in the CDR3. The CDR3: CASSYKGSYNEQFF. The CDR3 coding sequence is TGCGCCAGCAGCTATAAGGGGTCCTACAATGAGCAGTTCTTC.

This sequence joins TRBV20-1 and TRBJ2-3, with TRBD1 identical over 8 bases. J gave up 4 bases and V 6 bases, and 6 bases lay outside the gene matches. Germline values: CDR1 DFQATT, CDR2 SNEGSKA (reference sequence). CDR3 size: 13 residues. The CDR3 coding sequence is TGCAGTGCCAATGACAGGGGCGCAGATACGCAGTATTTT. This sequence encodes CSANDRGADTQYF.

The chain has TRBV5-6 and TRBJ2-3; D might be TRBD1 (8 bases). CDR1 is SGHDT, CDR2 YYEEEE, per germline. The CDR3 spans 16 residues. The V gene lost 4 bases and the J gene lost 9 bases, with 24 bases spanning the gap. CDR3 sequence (DNA): TGTGCCAGCAGCCCGGCCCGACAGGGGAGGGAGGTGACGCAGTATTTT. This encodes CASSPARQGREVTQYF.

The sample holds a few counts of this clonotype. The J gene is TRBJ2-1, the V gene TRBV9; weak D call: TRBD2 (6 bases). Germline V gives CDR1 SGDLS, CDR2 YYNGEE. This CDR3 comprises 13 residues. Trimming pared 2 bases from V and 13 bases from J, leaving 16 bases between. CDR3 in DNA: TGTGCCAGCAGCGTGGGAGGTCCCACCCCTCAGTTCTTC. It encodes CASSVGGPTPQFF.